The 9 T cell receptor beta chains reported below all come from one sample, sequenced in a study of blood T cell repertoires in COVID-19. The method was immunoSEQ multiplex PCR; TCRdb's version includes in-frame clones alone and lacks a portion of them. Of 300,000 to 350,000 clones detected, about 90% appear once; the ten largest clones hold approximately 7.4%. The specimen was peripheral blood. Receptors were obtained from a woman aged 70-85 years with COVID-19, enrolled during active disease.

The J gene is TRBJ2-2, the V gene TRBV10-3; no firm D call. This CDR3 contains 13 residues. Trimming stripped 4 bases from V and 1 base from J, with 4 bases between. Germline V gene sequence: CDR1 ENHRY, CDR2 SYGVKD. The CDR3 region is CAISVQNTGELFF. The CDR3 bases are TGTGCCATCAGTGTTCAGAACACCGGGGAGCTGTTTTTT.

The chain couples TRBV5-1 to TRBJ1-5; D may be TRBD1 (5 bases). Germline CDR1 is SGHRS and CDR2 is YFSETQ. There are 15 residues in the CDR3. Deletions cut 5 bases from V and 6 bases from J, with 18 bases between. CDR3 DNA: TGCGCCAGCAGGCCCTCGTGGGGCGTCGGTCAGCCCCAGCATTTT. It translates to CASRPSWGVGQPQHF. Together with reference TRBV5-1 and TRBJ1-5, the CDR3 gives the full variable domain: KAGVTQTPRYLIKTRGQQVTLSCSPISGHRSVSWYQQTPGQGLQFLFEYFSETQRNKGNFPGRFSGRQFSNSRSEMNVSTLELGDSALYLCASRPSWGVGQPQHFGDGTRLSIL.

The V call is TRBV7-2, the J call TRBJ2-1; possibly TRBD2 for D (6 bases). The V end lost 5 bases, the J end lost 5 bases, and 10 bases lay between the germline ends. This CDR3 has 13 amino acids. Germline V gives CDR1 SGHTA, CDR2 FQGNSA. The CDR3 DNA follows: TGTGCCAGCAGCCCAGGGAGGCACAATGAGCAGTTCTTC. As protein: CASSPGRHNEQFF.

This rearrangement joins TRBV25-1 to TRBJ1-2; D might be TRBD1 (5 bases). The V end lost 8 bases, the J end lost 5 bases, and 21 bases lay between the germline ends. CDR1 is MGHDK and CDR2 is SYGVNS in the germline V gene. CDR3 size: 15 residues. The CDR3: CASRRPGGFEYGYTF. CDR3 DNA: TGTGCCAGCCGGCGCCCGGGGGGGTTCGAGTATGGCTACACCTTC.

V gene TRBV7-9 combines with J gene TRBJ1-1, with TRBD1 matching over 7 bases. CDR1 SEHNR and CDR2 FQNEAQ come from the germline V gene (reference sequence). The CDR3 extends over 15 amino acids. V trimming: 5 bases; J trimming: 4 bases; junction bases outside the gene matches: 10. The CDR3 DNA is TGTGCCAGCAGCGACCCAGACAGGGAACCCACTGAAGCTTTCTTT. It codes for CASSDPDREPTEAFF.

The rearrangement uses TRBV15 and TRBJ1-2, with D perhaps TRBD1 (6 bases). V lost 5 bases and J 7 bases, leaving 20 bases between the germline ends. Germline-derived CDR1 and CDR2 are LNHNV and YYDKDF (reference sequence). The CDR3 sequence is 15 residues long. The chain's CDR3 is CATSRPDRTVPGYTF. CDR3 nucleotide sequence: TGTGCCACCAGCCGGCCGGACCGGACAGTCCCTGGCTACACCTTC.

The J gene is TRBJ1-1, the V gene TRBV28; 7 bases fit TRBD1. The length of the CDR3 is 13 residues. J gave up 11 bases and V 5 bases, and 11 bases lay outside the gene matches. Germline CDR1 reads MDHEN; CDR2 reads SYDVKM. The DNA of the CDR3 is TGTGCCAGCAGTCTCACAGGGGATAATATGGCTTTCTTT. Encoded protein: CASSLTGDNMAFF.

This clone was recorded a few times. This rearrangement joins TRBV3-1 (or the pseudogene TRBV3-2) to TRBJ2-7; 7 bases match TRBD1. This CDR3 region has 15 residues. The V gene end was trimmed by 3 bases and the J gene end by 4 bases; junction bases not matched to a gene: 9. CDR1 and CDR2 (germline): LGHDT, YNNKEL (reference sequence). CDR3: CASSQSGTEKYEQYF. CDR3 bases: TGTGCCAGCAGCCAGTCCGGGACAGAAAAGTACGAGCAGTACTTC.

The gene calls are TRBV11-2 and TRBJ2-7, with D possibly matching TRBD1 (6 bases). This CDR3 has 14 amino acids. Germline lookup yields CDR1 SGHAT and CDR2 FQNNGV. V lost 4 bases and J lost 2, with 12 bases in between. The DNA of the CDR3 is TGTGCCAGCAGCTCCTCAGGGGTGACCTACGAGCAGTACTTC. Translated, it gives CASSSSGVTYEQYF.